Here is one T cell receptor beta chain with its context. Its antigen is unidentified. The V end was cut by 1 base, the J end by 6 bases, with 16 bases between. The CDR3 loop spans 16 amino acids. The V gene's germline CDR1 is SGHTA and CDR2 FQGNSA. This sample is part of a study of blood T cells in healthy people across ages. Study results and limitations: Any conclusive comparison of naive versus antigen-experienced cells was prevented by using unsorted PBMCs.

The donors, healthy Caucasians from Russia, were aged about 6 to 95. The second PCR ran about 6 to 12 cycles with a sample-barcoded 5' primer and J-beta primers. The template-switch adaptor, which had 12 random nucleotides, put a tag on each cDNA molecule. TCRdb redid the calling of the 5' RACE reads with MiXCR, one entry per CDR3 protein. The top ten clones hold roughly 25% of a sample with just over 800,000 distinct CDR3 sequences, about 59% of them seen once. The sequence was collected from a man under 40 in good health. Sequenced: blood. This chain links TRBV7-2 with TRBJ2-1; perhaps TRBD2 as D (7 bases). The CDR3 spells CASSLDSRAGANEQFF. The CDR3 DNA sequence: TGTGCCAGCAGCTTAGACTCCCGGGCGGGGGCCAATGAGCAGTTCTTC.